These T cell receptor beta chains were read from a single sample in a study of blood T cells in healthy people across ages. One entry per CDR3 protein, called by TCRdb with MiXCR from the 5' RACE reads. The repertoire has almost 550,000 distinct CDR3 sequences, nearly 25% of them found once; the top ten carry 8.5% to 9.5%. These data were also filed under a second study, of T cells of mothers and their children.

Material for sequencing was blood. These receptors came from a boy younger than 18 in good health. Each CDR3 is given with its conserved first and last residue. A D gene is named only where the DNA matches it firmly. Not every row has a clone size; where given, it reads once, few, many or a size class.

J gene,V gene,D gene,clone size,CDR3 DNA,CDR3 protein
TRBJ2-3,TRBV6-5,TRBD2,-,TGTGCCAGCAGTTACAGCGGGAGAAACACAGATACGCAGTATTTT,CASSYSGRNTDTQYF
TRBJ2-5,TRBV5-5,-,few,TGTGCCAGCAGCTTAGAGTACCAAGAGACCCAGTACTTC,CASSLEYQETQYF
TRBJ2-7,TRBV18,-,few,TGTGCCAGCTCGCTCCAGGGTCTACCTACGCGTGAGCAGTACTTC,CASSLQGLPTREQYF
TRBJ2-5,TRBV2,-,-,TGTGCCAGCAAGTCGGGGGCGTCGGAAGAGACCCAGTACTTC,CASKSGASEETQYF
TRBJ2-5,TRBV7-2,-,once,TGTGCCAACGGTCGAGGCAAGCAAGAGACCCAGTACTTC,CANGRGKQETQYF
TRBJ2-2,TRBV7-9,-,few,TGTGCCAGCGGATACCGGGACCCAAAGACCGGGGAGCTGTTTTTT,CASGYRDPKTGELFF
TRBJ2-7,TRBV6-2/TRBV6-3,-,-,TGTGCCAGCAGTGCCGCCGTGGGAAACTCCTACGAGCAGTACTTC,CASSAAVGNSYEQYF
TRBJ1-1,TRBV28,-,-,TGTGCCAGCAGTTTCACGACCTATGGAGCTTTCTTT,CASSFTTYGAFF
TRBJ2-2,TRBV4-2,-,few,TGTGCCAGCAGCCAAGAAGGCCCCGGGAGTAGGGTCACCGGGGAGCTGTTTTTT,CASSQEGPGSRVTGELFF
TRBJ1-2,TRBV7-2,-,-,TGTGCCAGCAGCTTAGCGCAAAGGGGGAGTGGCTACACCTTC,CASSLAQRGSGYTF
TRBJ2-3,TRBV27,TRBD2,-,TGTGCCAGCAGTGGGGGGGGAGGGGTCCTCCCAGATACGCAGTATTTT,CASSGGGGVLPDTQYF
TRBJ1-2,TRBV5-1,-,few,TGCGCCAGCAGCTTGGCGGTGGGGGGCTACACCTTC,CASSLAVGGYTF
TRBJ2-7,TRBV27,TRBD1,few,TGTGCCAGCAGGGACAGGGGCCACGAGCAGTACTTC,CASRDRGHEQYF
TRBJ2-1,TRBV5-1,-,few,TGCGCCAGCAGCTTGAGTGGCGTTGAAGCCGACGAGCAGTTCTTC,CASSLSGVEADEQFF